This T cell receptor (beta chain) was found in a study of cytomegalovirus exposure and HLA in healthy donors. Findings of the study overall: Association of roughly 18,000 TCR beta sequences with HLA alleles was found at 0.05 false discovery rate in a later analysis. The productive fraction for most TCR beta V segments was about 90% or about 30% in an earlier analysis. Later analysis showed most CMV-associated TCR beta chains appearing HLA-restricted.

Though nominally healthy at sampling, donors likely had unrecorded immune exposures. Use of 60 Vbeta and 13 Jbeta primers characterized the PCR. The assay was immunoSEQ multiplex PCR, and TCRdb's table has in-frame clones only and misses some. The table includes about 160,000 clones, around 76% detected once. With regard to this clone: Its antigen is undetermined.

This clonotype was obtained from a man between 40 and 49 years old in good health and CMV-seropositive. Sequenced sample: PBMCs.

CDR3 DNA sequence: TGTGCCAGCAGCCTGGGACTAGCGGTAGGCGAGCAGTACTTC. Protein sequence: CASSLGLAVGEQYF. This chain joins TRBV6-5 and TRBJ2-7; TRBD2 matches 11 bases. V was clipped by 6 bases and J by 6 bases; unmatched bases: 7. This CDR3 is built from 14 residues. Looked up from germline, CDR1 is MNHEY and CDR2 is SVGAGI.